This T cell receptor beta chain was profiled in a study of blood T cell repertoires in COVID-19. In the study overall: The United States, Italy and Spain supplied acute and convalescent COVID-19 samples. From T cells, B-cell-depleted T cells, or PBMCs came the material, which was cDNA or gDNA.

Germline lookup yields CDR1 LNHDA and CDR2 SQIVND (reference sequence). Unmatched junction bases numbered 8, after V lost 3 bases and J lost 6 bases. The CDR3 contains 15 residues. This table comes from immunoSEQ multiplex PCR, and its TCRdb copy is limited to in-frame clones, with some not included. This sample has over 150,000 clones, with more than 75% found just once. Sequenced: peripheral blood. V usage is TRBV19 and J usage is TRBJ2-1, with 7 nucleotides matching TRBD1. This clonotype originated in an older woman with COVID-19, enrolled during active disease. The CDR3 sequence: CASSIGQGDGNEQFF. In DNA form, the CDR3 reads TGTGCCAGTAGTATCGGGCAGGGGGATGGCAATGAGCAGTTCTTC.